This TCR beta chain was found in a study of sequential checkpoint blockade in melanoma (dated by TCRdb to 2018 to 2020). At the level of the whole study: Patients were randomized 1:1 to first-line nivolumab followed by ipilimumab (arm A) or ipilimumab followed by nivolumab (arm B). DNA from about a hundred pretreatment melanoma tumor samples underwent TCRbeta immunosequencing. In roughly 80% of the matched pre- and post-treatment tumor biopsy pairs, both biopsies came from the same lesion. For about two dozen patients, matched tumor biopsies were obtained before treatment and at week 13, following single-agent nivolumab (arm A) or ipilimumab (arm B). Both trial sequences were followed by maintenance nivolumab. Broader findings and caveats from the paper: Small sample sizes and reduced statistical power limited the analyses of tumor T-cell fraction within each arm. PD-L1 staining and CD8+ T-cell counts correlated with tumor T-cell fraction and clonality, whereas mutational load did not. Among patients in arm A, the nivolumab-first arm, pretreatment tumor TIL clonality was associated with response (P = .04). Clinical benefit was about 30 times more likely to be achieved by patients whose tumor T-cell fraction and clonality increased by week 13. Larger, independent patient cohorts are needed to validate the response-prediction model that combines TCR metrics and mutation burden.

This clone appeared a few times. It has no known antigen specificity. No base quality information exists; no much larger clone differs at one position. This specimen's treatment or condition label, interpreted: randomized to nivolumab then ipilimumab (arm A) or the reverse (arm B). None of the patients in the trial had previously been given DNA-damaging chemotherapy. CheckMate 064, a randomized, open-label phase II trial of sequential checkpoint blockade, was the source of the samples, all of which came from patients with melanoma. Genomic DNA from formalin-fixed paraffin-embedded (FFPE) tissue samples was used for tumor TCR sequencing. The junction shows trimming of 6 bases on V and 4 bases on J, plus 16 bases between the germline ends. The CDR3 sequence holds 15 residues, the cysteine and phenylalanine included. This entry keeps only the CDR3 DNA: 45 bases, framed from base 1. The immunoSEQ Assay was used to immunosequence TCRbeta CDR3 regions from genomic DNA. Before high-throughput sequencing, genomic DNA was amplified using bias-controlled multiplex PCR. The study's own analysis went as follows. To quantify the absolute abundance of each unique TCRbeta CDR3 region, the sequences were collapsed and filtered. Clonality, defined as 1 minus Pielou's evenness, was calculated using productive rearrangements only. Tumor T-cell fraction was calculated by normalizing TCRbeta template counts to usable DNA, which was estimated from several housekeeping genes. A previously published method was used to identify clones with significantly greater frequencies in on-treatment samples than in baseline samples. This immuneACCESS table, as held by TCRdb, lists in-frame sequences with V and J called but not all clones. Of the missing ones, under half trace to an unresolved V gene in checked studies; the others have no known cause. V, J and clone size are those of that table, while D and trimming were read from the DNA. A total of thousands of clones appear in this sample, about 28% of them only once. The ten most abundant clones make up less than 6.5% of the sample.

This chain joins TRBV23-1 to TRBJ2-1; the D gene cannot be named for sure. TRBV23-1 is marked as an open reading frame, function uncertain. Sequenced material: tumor tissue (inferred from file names), taken from a patient given nivolumab and ipilimumab in sequence. This clonotype was sampled from a human donor with melanoma. The DNA sequence is given as TGCGCCAGCAGCCAAGATCTTGCGCAATACAATGAGCAGTTCTTC. Its translation reads: CASSQDLAQYNEQFF.